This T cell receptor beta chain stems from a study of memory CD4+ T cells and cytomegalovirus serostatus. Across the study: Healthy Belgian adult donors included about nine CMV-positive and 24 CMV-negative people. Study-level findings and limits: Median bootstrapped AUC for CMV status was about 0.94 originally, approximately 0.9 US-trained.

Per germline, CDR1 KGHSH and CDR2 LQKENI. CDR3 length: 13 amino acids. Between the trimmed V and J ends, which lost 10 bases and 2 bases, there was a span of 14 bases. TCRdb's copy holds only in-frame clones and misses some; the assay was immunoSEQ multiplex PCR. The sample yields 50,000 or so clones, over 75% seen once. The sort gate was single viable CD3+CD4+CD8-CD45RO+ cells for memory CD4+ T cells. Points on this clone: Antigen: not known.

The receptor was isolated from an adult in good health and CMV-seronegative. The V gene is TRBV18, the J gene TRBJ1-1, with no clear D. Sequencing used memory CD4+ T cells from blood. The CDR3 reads CATAETLNTEAFF. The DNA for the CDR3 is TGTGCCACCGCCGAGACACTCAACACTGAAGCTTTCTTT. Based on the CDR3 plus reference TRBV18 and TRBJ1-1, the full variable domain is NAGVMQNPRHLVRRRGQEARLRCSPMKGHSHVYWYRQLPEEGLKFMVYLQKENIIDESGMPKERFSAEFPKEGPSILRIQQVVRGDSAAYFCATAETLNTEAFFGQGTRLTVV.